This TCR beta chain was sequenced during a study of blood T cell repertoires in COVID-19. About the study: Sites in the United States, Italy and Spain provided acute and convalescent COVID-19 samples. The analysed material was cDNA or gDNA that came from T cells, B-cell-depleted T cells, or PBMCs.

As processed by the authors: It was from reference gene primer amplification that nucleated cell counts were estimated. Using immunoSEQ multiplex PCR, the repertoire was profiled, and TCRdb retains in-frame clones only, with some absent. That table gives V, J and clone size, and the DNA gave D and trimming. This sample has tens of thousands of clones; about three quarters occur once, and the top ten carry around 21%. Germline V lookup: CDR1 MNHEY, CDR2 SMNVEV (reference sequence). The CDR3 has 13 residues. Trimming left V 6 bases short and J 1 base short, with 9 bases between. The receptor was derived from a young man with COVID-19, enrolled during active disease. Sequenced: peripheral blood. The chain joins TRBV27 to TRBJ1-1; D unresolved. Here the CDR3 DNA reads TGTGCCAGCAGCGCACGAGGGAACACTGAAGCTTTCTTT. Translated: CASSARGNTEAFF.